This T cell receptor beta chain is from a study of Graves' ophthalmopathy and Graves' hyperthyroidism. Amplification of TCR beta CDR3 regions used RNA transcripts. HTBI primers were used in a first-round RT-PCR, which preceded a second-round multiplex PCR. TCRdb used MiXCR to reprocess the multiplex PCR reads, holding one entry per CDR3 protein. The sample shows nearly 400,000 distinct CDR3 sequences, 15% to 20% of them seen only once. This clonotype was seen at least ten times. The ends lost 4 bases at V and 9 bases at J; junction bases unmatched: 12. The CDR3 extends over 14 amino acids. The germline V gene encodes CDR1 SGHDT and CDR2 YYEEEE.

The chain uses TRBV5-6 and TRBJ2-7; 8 nucleotides match TRBD2. This clonotype originated in a woman younger than 35 with Graves' ophthalmopathy. The sample was peripheral blood. The CDR3 DNA is TGTGCCAGCAGCACCGGACTAGCCCACAGCGGGCAGTACTTC. Protein sequence: CASSTGLAHSGQYF.